Reported below is one T cell receptor beta chain. As yet, its antigen is unknown. This record comes from a study of T cells after posttransplantation cyclophosphamide. Whole-study findings and limits: TRB overlap between skin or GI tissue T cells and blood was limited. Recipient CMV seropositivity and CMV reactivation strongly tracked TRB clonality. Later post-transplant blood repertoires were often dominated by donor CD8+ memory clones.

Peripheral blood was collected from the related graft donor on the marrow donation day. Per the germline V gene, CDR1 is ENHRY and CDR2 is SYGVKD. Germline trimming cut 4 bases from V and 7 bases from J; bases unmatched to any gene: 5. CDR3 size: 13 residues. The repertoire was sequenced with immunoSEQ multiplex PCR; TCRdb's copy has only in-frame clones and lacks some. Of more than 12,000 clones in the sample, around four fifths were seen once. The sequencing sample was made of memory CD4+ T cells sorted from PBMCs. The V and J genes are TRBV10-3 and TRBJ2-3, with 7 bases that match TRBD1. The receptor comes from a man aged 45-65 years. The CDR3 coding sequence is TGTGCCATCAGTGGGGCAGGGGGTAATACGCAGTATTTT. It encodes CAISGAGGNTQYF.